Each of the 10 T cell receptor beta chains below was sequenced from the same sample in a study of T-cell memory formation after mild COVID-19. TCRdb itself ran the 5' RACE reads through MiXCR, one entry per CDR3 protein. The repertoire holds just under 50,000 distinct CDR3 sequences, roughly 12% seen once, with about 24% in the top ten. The sample was PBMCs or a T cell subset sorted from them (not recorded which). The receptors come from a man aged 18 to 30 who had mild COVID-19 (a few samples of this study predate the infection). Cell type and time point are not known.

This clonotype was counted between two and nine times. V gene TRBV5-1 combines with J gene TRBJ2-3; TRBD2 aligns across 10 bases. Trimming at V came to 3 bases and at J to 5 bases, leaving 6 bases not matched to a gene. There are 15 residues in the CDR3. Germline CDR1 SGHRS, CDR2 YFSETQ. The CDR3 DNA is TGCGCCAGCAGCTCCGGACTAGCGGTTGTAGATACGCAGTATTTT. This codes for CASSSGLAVVDTQYF.

This clonotype has a handful of counts. The chain has TRBV2 and TRBJ1-2; a possible D gene is TRBD1 (6 bases). Germline-derived CDR1 and CDR2 are SNHLY and FYNNEI. V was cut by 4 bases and J by 8 bases, with 17 bases left in between. This CDR3 has 14 residues. For the CDR3, the DNA is TGTGCCAGCAGTGTAGGACAGCCCGGGGGGGGCTACACCTTC. Translation gives CASSVGQPGGGYTF. Variable domain in full (rest from reference TRBV2 and TRBJ1-2): EPEVTQTPSHQVTQMGQEVILRCVPISNHLYFYWYRQILGQKVEFLVSFYNNEISEKSEIFDDQFSVERPDGSNFTLKIRSTKLEDSAMYFCASSVGQPGGGYTFGSGTRLTVV.

This clonotype was picked up a small number of times. The chain is built from TRBV28 and TRBJ2-3, with D unresolved. Trimming left V 7 bases short and J 4 bases short, with 6 bases between. This CDR3 comprises 11 residues. Germline V lookup: CDR1 MDHEN, CDR2 SYDVKM. The CDR3 nucleotides are TGTGCCAGCACGCGTTCAGATACGCAGTATTTT. This translates into CASTRSDTQYF.

The chain recombines TRBV19 with TRBJ2-1, with D tentatively TRBD2 (6 bases). CDR1 is LNHDA, CDR2 SQIVND, per germline (reference sequence). CDR3 length: 13 residues. Trimming removed 6 bases from V and 9 bases from J, with 15 bases in between. The CDR3 region is CASSGGPAREQFF. CDR3 coding DNA: TGTGCCAGTAGCGGGGGTCCGGCACGTGAGCAGTTCTTC.

This chain joins TRBV4-1 and TRBJ2-3; TRBD2 matches 9 bases. The CDR3 extends over 17 amino acids. CDR1 MGHRA and CDR2 YSYEKL come from the germline V gene. V trimming: 0 bases; J trimming: 4 bases; junction bases outside the gene matches: 8. CDR3 region: CASSQEGGSGGADTQYF. The DNA of the CDR3 is TGCGCCAGCAGCCAAGAAGGAGGTAGCGGGGGTGCAGATACGCAGTATTTT.

CDR3 nucleotides: TGTGCCAGCAGTCGCTTTACACAACCCCGGGACAGGCCCTACGAGCAGTACTTC. This translates into CASSRFTQPRDRPYEQYF. J is TRBJ2-7 and V is TRBV27; 8 bases map to TRBD1. Germline V gives CDR1 MNHEY, CDR2 SMNVEV (reference sequence). V shed 5 bases and J 2 bases; nucleotides not matched to a gene: 17. This CDR3 comprises 18 residues.

V usage is TRBV7-2 and J usage is TRBJ2-3; D is ambiguous. The CDR3 is 15 residues long. Germline V gene lookup returns CDR1 SGHTA and CDR2 FQGNSA. Trimming pared 2 bases from V and 6 bases from J, leaving 15 bases between. CDR3 nucleotide sequence: TGTGCCAGCAGCTTATTAGGCAGGATGGATGATACGCAGTATTTT. Amino acids: CASSLLGRMDDTQYF.

The V call is TRBV9, the J call TRBJ2-1, with D possibly TRBD2 on 6 matching bases. Germline CDR1 SGDLS, CDR2 YYNGEE. With 4 bases removed from V and 0 bases from J, the gap between germline ends came to 17 bases. This CDR3 spans 17 amino acids. The CDR3 nucleotides read TGTGCCAGCAGCCCGGGACTGGTGGACCCCTCCTACAATGAGCAGTTCTTC. Translated: CASSPGLVDPSYNEQFF. The entire variable domain, with the rest obtained from reference TRBV9 and TRBJ2-1, is as follows: DSGVTQTPKHLITATGQRVTLRCSPRSGDLSVYWYQQSLDQGLQFLIQYYNGEERAKGNILERFSAQQFPDLHSELNLSSLELGDSALYFCASSPGLVDPSYNEQFFGPGTRLTVL.

This clonotype occurred a few times. This sequence joins TRBV20-1 and TRBJ2-2; tentatively, D is TRBD2 (6 bases). Germline values: CDR1 DFQATT, CDR2 SNEGSKA (reference sequence). The V end was cut by 6 bases, the J end by 1 base, with 12 bases between. The CDR3 is made up of 14 amino acids. CDR3 sequence reads: CSAAGPMNTGELFF. The CDR3 coding sequence is TGCAGTGCCGCGGGACCTATGAACACCGGGGAGCTGTTTTTT.

This clonotype was seen a handful of times. The rearrangement links TRBV20-1 to TRBJ2-1; TRBD2 agrees at 9 bases. CDR1 and CDR2 from the germline V gene are DFQATT and SNEGSKA (reference sequence). Trimming cost V 4 bases and J 9 bases; bases outside gene matches: 16. The CDR3 runs to 16 residues. DNA of the CDR3: TGCAGTGCTACTCGCCACGGCGCGCGGGGGGGCGGTGAGCAGTTCTTC. It is translated as CSATRHGARGGGEQFF.